The next 6 T cell receptor beta chains were all read from a single sample in a study of T cells after yellow fever vaccination. TCRdb re-derived calls from the 5' RACE reads in MiXCR, one entry per CDR3 protein. The sample consists of about 230,000 distinct CDR3 sequences, roughly 6.3% of them appearing once. The material sequenced was CD4+ T cells sorted from PBMCs, taken on the day of the yellow fever booster vaccination. These receptors all come from a man in his thirties or forties who received the YFV17D yellow fever vaccine.

This chain links TRBV4-3 with TRBJ2-1, with 10 positions matching TRBD2. The CDR3 has 15 residues. The V and J ends lost 1 base and 9 bases, in that order; junction bases with no gene match: 6. CDR1 is LGHNA, CDR2 YSLEER, per germline. The chain's CDR3 is CASSQGTSGLGEQFF. As DNA, the CDR3 is TGCGCCAGCAGCCAAGGGACTAGCGGCCTCGGTGAGCAGTTCTTC.

CDR3 sequence reads: CASSQDRKGTGGETQYF. CDR3 DNA sequence: TGCGCCAGCAGCCAAGATCGAAAGGGGACAGGGGGAGAGACCCAGTACTTC. V and J are TRBV4-3 and TRBJ2-5, with 11 bases fitting TRBD1. The germline V gene has CDR1 LGHNA and CDR2 YSLEER. This CDR3 comprises 17 residues. The junction had 7 bases not matched to a gene; V was cut back by 0 bases and J by 4 bases.

V usage is TRBV5-4 and J usage is TRBJ2-2, with 10 positions matching TRBD2. Germline CDR1 reads SGHNT; CDR2 reads YYREEE (reference sequence). CDR3 length equals 18 residues. The trim removed 4 bases at V and 0 bases at J, leaving 9 bases unmatched. CDR3 coding DNA: TGTGCCAGCAGCGGGGGACTAGCGCATTTCGCGAACACCGGGGAGCTGTTTTTT. Amino acids: CASSGGLAHFANTGELFF.

This clonotype was detected many times. The V gene is TRBV7-8, the J gene TRBJ1-4, with D maybe TRBD1 (6 bases). This CDR3 is 15 amino acids long. V lost 6 bases to trimming and J lost 0 bases, with 11 bases between them. Germline V CDR1 and CDR2: SGHVS, FQNEAQ. The CDR3 region has the DNA TGTGCCAGCAGTCTACAGGGTGCAACTAATGAAAAACTGTTTTTT. Its protein product is CASSLQGATNEKLFF.

This clonotype was counted ten times or more. This rearrangement joins TRBV3-1 to TRBJ2-7; 8 bases map to TRBD2. The CDR3 is 16 residues long. From germline, CDR1 is LGHDT and CDR2 YNNKEL (reference sequence). With 2 bases clipped from V and 7 bases from J, the junction kept 13 bases outside the gene matches. CDR3 sequence reads: CASSQWTEREYREQYF. For the CDR3, the DNA is TGTGCCAGCAGCCAATGGACCGAGCGGGAGTATCGGGAGCAGTACTTC.

This clonotype was seen repeatedly, ten times or more. The J gene is TRBJ2-1, the V gene TRBV12-5; possible D gene TRBD2, 6 bases. The CDR3 extends over 16 amino acids. The V gene's germline CDR1 is LGHNT and CDR2 FRNRAP. V shed 1 base and J shed 7 bases, with 17 bases lying between them. The CDR3 DNA is TGTGCTAGTGGTTTGGCCTCCACGTCAGGGACTAATGAGCAGTTCTTC. This translates into CASGLASTSGTNEQFF.